This T cell receptor beta chain comes out of a study of blood T cells in healthy people across ages. Study-wide findings and caveats: Whereas aged donors had fewer naive CD4+ cells, long-lived donors had more of them and higher diversity. Roughly linear age-related decline in beta diversity appeared, significant by age around 36.

Alongside a J-beta primer mix, a sample-barcoded 5' primer served in a second PCR lasting about 7 to 11 cycles. MiXCR, applied by TCRdb to the 5' RACE reads, yields one record per CDR3 protein. The data contain hundreds of thousands of distinct CDR3 sequences, around 38% of them singletons. This CDR3 region has 15 residues. This clonotype was found a few times. Its antigen is not known. The sequenced sample was blood. The J gene is TRBJ2-3, the V gene TRBV21-1. TRBV21-1 is given as a pseudogene. The clonotype was recovered from a man older than 75 in good health. Here the CDR3 reads CASSKEVGSTDTQYF. In nucleotides, the CDR3 is TGTGCCAGCAGCAAGGAAGTAGGAAGTACAGATACGCAGTATTTT.